This TCR beta chain stems from a study of low-dose radiotherapy and immunotherapy resistance in tumors. Study-wide background: Those assigned to Cohort 2 were treated with 1 Gy per fraction every two weeks (13 Gy in total over 26 weeks). Each two-week cycle included intravenous cyclophosphamide 200 mg/m2, given one day before radiation and immunotherapy.

Concerning this clonotype: A read error is likely here: a far larger clone is one base away.

Time point meaning: after trial treatment. Indicated treatment: LDRT plus nivolumab, ipilimumab, low-dose cyclophosphamide and aspirin (RACIN trial). The donors' treatment consisted of nivolumab, ipilimumab, aspirin, low-dose cyclophosphamide and low-dose radiotherapy. This CDR3 has 17 residues. Germline V gene data show CDR1 as LGHNT and CDR2 as FRNRAP. V lost 0 bases, J lost 11 bases, and 25 bases lay in between. With TRAV- and TRBV-specific primers, first-strand cDNA was made, covering the alpha and beta chains. TCR amplification used 20 PCR cycles, a constant-region primer and a V-primer adapter. Each CDR3 protein gets one entry after TCRdb re-called the reads with MiXCR. The sample consists of some 100,000 distinct CDR3 sequences, 20% to 25% of them appearing once.

The receptor's source is a male donor with prostate cancer. The rearrangement uses TRBV12-5 and TRBJ2-5; D is unresolved. The material sequenced was PBMCs, taken after low-dose radiotherapy plus immunotherapy. The CDR3 loop is CASGLVRWQSSYNEQYF. CDR3 nucleotide sequence: TGTGCTAGTGGTTTGGTACGGTGGCAGAGCTCCTACAATGAGCAGTACTTC.